The 27 T cell receptor beta chains reported below all come from one sample, sequenced in a study of OX40 agonist ivuxolimab in advanced cancers. Produced via immunoSEQ multiplex PCR; TCRdb's table is partial and in-frame only. Among tens of thousands of clones listed, about 80% were seen once. Here the sequenced sample was CD4+ or CD8+ T cells sorted from blood, taken in a trial of the OX40 agonist ivuxolimab. The receptors stem from an adult with an advanced solid tumor such as melanoma, head and neck, liver or kidney cancer.

This clone was seen more than once but under ten times. The chain couples TRBV7-2 to TRBJ1-6; 8 bases line up with TRBD1. CDR1 and CDR2 (germline): SGHTA, FQGNSA. The CDR3 has 15 residues. V shed 5 bases and J 10 bases; nucleotides not matched to a gene: 10. The CDR3 protein is CASSPDRGRKSPLHF. CDR3 DNA sequence: TGTGCCAGCAGCCCTGACAGGGGAAGGAAATCACCCCTCCACTTT.

The chain links TRBV6-1 to TRBJ1-6, with D maybe TRBD1 (6 bases). V shed 6 bases and J shed 15 bases, with 15 bases lying between them. The CDR3 is 12 residues long. Germline assignment: CDR1 MNHNS and CDR2 SASEGT. The DNA of the CDR3 is TGTGCCAGCAGGTTAGGGGGGAACGACCTCCACTTT. Its translation: CASRLGGNDLHF.

The chain joins TRBV10-3 to TRBJ2-7; TRBD2 matches at 13 bases. The CDR3 length is 20 residues. Trimming removed 0 bases from V and 0 bases from J; junction bases left unmatched: 11. CDR1 and CDR2 (germline): ENHRY, SYGVKD. The CDR3, as DNA: TGTGCCATCAGTGAGTCGGGAGGTGGGACTAGCGGGATCTACTCCTACGAGCAGTACTTC. Its translation: CAISESGGGTSGIYSYEQYF.

This chain joins TRBV6-1 and TRBJ1-4; no reliable D call. The CDR3 totals 14 residues. Germline V gene sequence: CDR1 MNHNS, CDR2 SASEGT. V shed 1 base and J shed 4 bases, with 7 bases lying between them. The CDR3 DNA reads TGTGCCAGCAGTGAAGTTTTAATTAATGAAAAACTGTTTTTT. Protein product: CASSEVLINEKLFF.

This rearrangement joins TRBV21-1 to TRBJ2-5. TRBV21-1 is a pseudogene locus. The CDR3 is 15 amino acids. DNA for the CDR3: TGTGCCAGCAGCAAAGGGTATGGTTGGGAAGAGACCCAGTACTTC. It codes for CASSKGYGWEETQYF.

This clone was detected once. The chain couples TRBV4-2 to TRBJ2-5; 9 positions agree with TRBD2. This CDR3 spans 15 amino acids. Germline V gene sequence: CDR1 LGHNA, CDR2 YNFKEQ. V shed 1 base, J shed 5 bases, and the junction held 5 bases outside the gene matches. CDR3 coding DNA: TGTGCCAGCAGCCAAGGAGCGGGAGGTGGCGAGACCCAGTACTTC. Translated, it gives CASSQGAGGGETQYF.

The chain couples TRBV11-1 to TRBJ1-4; D uncertain. V shed 4 bases and J shed 7 bases, with 10 bases lying between them. The V gene's germline CDR1 is SGHAT and CDR2 FQDESV (reference sequence). There are 13 residues in the CDR3. For the CDR3, the DNA is TGTGCCAGCAGCTCAGGCGTCCGTGAAAAACTGTTTTTT. Translating gives CASSSGVREKLFF.

CDR3 nucleotides: TGTGCCAGCGTGGGCGGGAAGGGCCGAGAGACCCAGTACTTC. It specifies CASVGGKGRETQYF. The chain carries TRBV7-8 and TRBJ2-5, with TRBD2 as a possible D gene (6 bases). Germline CDR1 reads SGHVS; CDR2 reads FQNEAQ. The CDR3 sequence is 14 residues long. The V gene lost 8 bases and the J gene lost 4 bases, with 17 bases spanning the gap.

This sequence joins TRBV7-9 and TRBJ1-5, with 8 positions matching TRBD1. Germline lookup yields CDR1 SEHNR and CDR2 FQNEAQ (reference sequence). The CDR3 has 18 amino acids. The trim removed 5 bases at V and 3 bases at J, leaving 15 bases unmatched. The CDR3 protein is CASSLGAGGAGYNQPQHF. The DNA of the CDR3 is TGTGCCAGCAGCCTGGGGGCAGGGGGCGCCGGTTACAATCAGCCCCAGCATTTT.

This chain connects TRBV29-1 to TRBJ2-7; D may match TRBD1 or TRBD2 (6 bases each). The CDR3 totals 12 residues. Germline-derived CDR1 and CDR2 are SQVTM and ANQGSEA. The V end lost 5 bases, the J end lost 5 bases, and 13 bases lay between the germline ends. The CDR3 loop is CSVRGEVNEQYF. CDR3 in DNA: TGCAGCGTTAGGGGGGAGGTGAACGAGCAGTACTTC.

This chain links TRBV10-3 with TRBJ1-6; D call uncertain. Germline loops: CDR1 ENHRY, CDR2 SYGVKD. The CDR3 is made up of 14 amino acids. The V end lost 3 bases, the J end lost 5 bases, and 8 bases lay between the germline ends. CDR3 protein: CAISEGYHNSPLHF. CDR3 coding DNA: TGTGCCATCAGTGAAGGGTACCATAATTCACCCCTCCACTTT.

This chain joins TRBV28 and TRBJ1-5; D is ambiguous. V shed 5 bases and J shed 3 bases, with 17 bases lying between them. CDR3 length: 16 amino acids. In germline, CDR1 is MDHEN, CDR2 SYDVKM. The CDR3 is CASSGPMRSNNQPQHF. CDR3 nucleotide sequence: TGTGCCAGCAGTGGACCGATGCGGTCCAACAATCAGCCCCAGCATTTT.

V is TRBV7-9 and J is TRBJ1-2; 11 bases match TRBD1. Germline V CDR1 and CDR2: SEHNR, FQNEAQ (reference sequence). This CDR3 contains 16 residues. V shed 4 bases and J 6 bases; nucleotides not matched to a gene: 10. CDR3 sequence: CASSSLAGQGVNGYTF. CDR3 DNA sequence: TGTGCCAGCAGCTCCCTCGCGGGACAGGGGGTAAATGGCTACACCTTC.

V usage is TRBV6-1 and J usage is TRBJ2-2, with a weak D call TRBD1 (5 bases). The CDR3 is 13 amino acids. V was trimmed by 6 bases and J by 4 bases, leaving 9 bases between them. The V gene's germline CDR1 is MNHNS and CDR2 SASEGT. The DNA of the CDR3 is TGTGCCAGCAGGCCCCAGGGCACCGGGGAGCTGTTTTTT. This sequence encodes CASRPQGTGELFF.

About this clone: A much larger clone is a single base away; this may be a read error. The same CDR3 also results from other DNA sequences found in this sample. The V gene is TRBV7-8, the J gene TRBJ2-7; TRBD2 is a possible D gene (6 bases). V lost 1 base and J lost 0, with 10 bases in between. The germline gives CDR1 SGHVS, CDR2 FQNEAQ. The CDR3 consists of 15 residues. This chain's CDR3 is CASSLGDSDSYEQYF. In nucleotides, the CDR3 is TGTGCCAGCAGCTTAGGGGACTCCGACTCCTACGAGCAGTACTTC. The variable domain in full, completed from reference TRBV7-8 and TRBJ2-7, reads GAGVSQSPRYKVAKRGQDVALRCDPISGHVSLFWYQQALGQGPEFLTYFQNEAQLDKSGLPSDRFFAERPEGSVSTLKIQRTQQEDSAVYLCASSLGDSDSYEQYFGPGTRLTVT.

This rearrangement joins TRBV27 to TRBJ2-2; D unresolved. V shed 6 bases and J shed 1 base, with 12 bases lying between them. From germline, CDR1 is MNHEY and CDR2 SMNVEV (reference sequence). The length of the CDR3 is 15 residues. The CDR3 is CASREDFLNTGELFF. For the CDR3, the DNA is TGTGCCAGCAGGGAAGACTTCCTGAACACCGGGGAGCTGTTTTTT.

The J gene is TRBJ2-7, the V gene TRBV4-3; 10 positions match TRBD1. The CDR3 covers 15 residues. Per germline, CDR1 LGHNA and CDR2 YSLEER. The V and J ends lost 1 base and 4 bases, in that order; junction bases with no gene match: 4. CDR3 bases: TGCGCCAGCAGCCAAGGACAGGGGGCTGAGTACGAGCAGTACGTC. This sequence encodes CASSQGQGAEYEQYV.

This chain links TRBV4-2 with TRBJ1-4, with D unresolved. The CDR3 has 14 amino acids. Germline lookup yields CDR1 LGHNA and CDR2 YNFKEQ. Trimming left V 4 bases short and J 7 bases short, with 13 bases between. Here the CDR3 reads CASSRDLSGEKLFF. The DNA of the CDR3 is TGTGCCAGCAGCCGCGACCTCTCCGGTGAAAAACTGTTTTTT.

The chain uses TRBV7-9 and TRBJ1-5; D is ambiguous. The germline V and J ends were trimmed by 5 bases and 4 bases, with 12 bases remaining between them. The CDR3 is made up of 14 amino acids. Germline V gene sequence: CDR1 SEHNR, CDR2 FQNEAQ (reference sequence). This chain's CDR3 is CASSDMGVNQPQHF. The CDR3 coding sequence is TGTGCCAGCAGCGACATGGGAGTAAATCAGCCCCAGCATTTT.

The chain recombines TRBV11-1 with TRBJ2-3; 8 positions match TRBD2. There are 15 residues in the CDR3. The V gene end was trimmed by 5 bases and the J gene end by 11 bases; junction bases not matched to a gene: 15. Germline CDR1 SGHAT, CDR2 FQDESV (reference sequence). CDR3: CASSPPAGGLRGQYF. In DNA, the CDR3 is TGTGCCAGCAGCCCTCCCGCGGGAGGTTTGAGAGGGCAGTATTTT.

This sequence joins TRBV5-6 and TRBJ2-7, with TRBD1 identical over 8 bases. The CDR3 runs to 15 residues. V shed 4 bases and J 1 base; nucleotides not matched to a gene: 7. In germline, CDR1 is SGHDT, CDR2 YYEEEE. CDR3 protein: CASSQTGASSYEQYF. The CDR3 DNA reads as TGTGCCAGCAGCCAGACAGGGGCCTCTTCCTACGAGCAGTACTTC. Full variable domain (rest looked up from reference TRBV5-6 and TRBJ2-7): DAGVTQSPTHLIKTRGQQVTLRCSPKSGHDTVSWYQQALGQGPQFIFQYYEEEERQRGNFPDRFSGHQFPNYSSELNVNALLLGDSALYLCASSQTGASSYEQYFGPGTRLTVT.

This chain joins TRBV28 and TRBJ1-2; D may be TRBD1 (6 bases). This CDR3 is built from 14 residues. The germline gives CDR1 MDHEN, CDR2 SYDVKM. Trimming removed 3 bases from V and 10 bases from J, with 18 bases in between. CDR3 amino acids: CASSFRGPVSVYTF. The CDR3 DNA follows: TGTGCCAGCAGTTTCAGGGGTCCCGTCTCTGTCTACACCTTC.

The J gene is TRBJ2-1, the V gene TRBV5-5; weak D call: TRBD1 (6 bases). The CDR3 length is 15 residues. The germline gives CDR1 SGHKS, CDR2 YYEKEE (reference sequence). Trimming removed 0 bases at V and 8 bases at J, with 15 bases between. The CDR3 region has the DNA TGTGCCAGCAGCTTGGTGGACAGTCTGGGGGATGAGCAGTTCTTC. It encodes CASSLVDSLGDEQFF.

The rearrangement links TRBV7-8 to TRBJ2-3, with 7 bases fitting TRBD1. The CDR3 totals 17 residues. Germline V CDR1 and CDR2: SGHVS, FQNEAQ. V shed 5 bases and J 2 bases; nucleotides not matched to a gene: 13. The CDR3 DNA is TGTGCCAGCAGCCCCATACCCCCGGGACAGCTCACAGATACGCAGTATTTT. Translation gives CASSPIPPGQLTDTQYF.

The genes are TRBV6-5 and TRBJ1-4, with TRBD1 matching over 7 bases. The CDR3 has 13 residues. V lost 5 bases to trimming and J lost 8 bases; unmatched junction nucleotides: 5. Germline V lookup: CDR1 MNHEY, CDR2 SVGAGI. Here the CDR3 reads CASSGTGAEKLFF. In DNA form, the CDR3 reads TGTGCCAGCAGTGGAACAGGGGCGGAAAAACTGTTTTTT.

The chain links TRBV14 to TRBJ2-1; perhaps TRBD2 as D (6 bases). The CDR3 has 15 residues. The V end lost 2 bases, the J end lost 3 bases, and 11 bases lay between the germline ends. Per germline, CDR1 SGHDN and CDR2 FVKESK. The CDR3 is CASSQRRGGYNEQFF. The CDR3 coding sequence is TGTGCCAGCAGCCAACGGAGGGGCGGCTACAATGAGCAGTTCTTC. The entire variable domain, with the rest obtained from reference TRBV14 and TRBJ2-1, is as follows: EAGVTQFPSHSVIEKGQTVTLRCDPISGHDNLYWYRRVMGKEIKFLLHFVKESKQDESGMPNNRFLAERTGGTYSTLKVQPAELEDSGVYFCASSQRRGGYNEQFFGPGTRLTVL.

This clone was seen a handful of times. CDR3 DNA sequence: TGTGCCAGCAGCTTAGGGACAGAGGGAAACACCATATATTTT. Translated: CASSLGTEGNTIYF. The chain uses TRBV7-9 and TRBJ1-3, with a tentative D call TRBD1 (6 bases). The germline V gene has CDR1 SEHNR and CDR2 FQNEAQ (reference sequence). V lost 1 base, J lost 4 bases, and 8 bases lay in between. The CDR3 runs 14 residues.